These T cell receptor beta chains were read from a single sample in a study of beta chain features in type 1 diabetes. Produced via immunoSEQ multiplex PCR; TCRdb's table is partial and in-frame only. Found here are 300,000 or so clones, roughly an eighth of them singletons; the top ten hold 0.015% to 0.02%. Sequences were obtained from naive CD4+ T cells from blood. The receptor set was obtained from a man younger than 45 with type 1 diabetes. The CDR3 runs from the conserved cysteine through the conserved F or W. D genes are given only for firm matches. Not every row has a clone size; where given, it reads once, few, many or a size class.

D gene | J gene | clone size | V gene | CDR3 DNA | CDR3 protein
. | TRBJ2-1 | few | TRBV18 | TGTGCCAGCTCATCGGGACATCTCTACAATGAGCAGTTCTTC | CASSSGHLYNEQFF
TRBD1 | TRBJ1-1 | . | TRBV5-6 | TGTGCCAGCAGCCGGACAGGGGGCACTGAAGCTTTCTTT | CASSRTGGTEAFF
. | TRBJ2-5 | . | TRBV18 | TGTGCCAGCTCTTCCCGGCGGAGGGGGCTGGAAGAGACCCAGTACTTC | CASSSRRRGLEETQYF
TRBD1 | TRBJ1-2 | . | TRBV9 | TGTGCCAGCAGCGTGGAGGACAGGGGTGGCTACACCTTC | CASSVEDRGGYTF
TRBD2 | TRBJ2-1 | few | TRBV5-4 | TGTGCCAGCAGCTTGGCGGGACTAGCGGGAGAGGTTGAGTTCTTC | CASSLAGLAGEVEFF
TRBD1 | TRBJ1-1 | few | TRBV9 | TGTGCCAGCAGCGTAACAGGGGGGAACACTGAAGCTTTCTTT | CASSVTGGNTEAFF
. | TRBJ2-1 | . | TRBV9 | TGTGCCAGCTCTGTAGAGAGCTCCTACAATGAGCAGTTCTTC | CASSVESSYNEQFF
. | TRBJ1-5 | . | TRBV15 | TGTGCCACCAGCAGGGAGTATCTTGAAAATAATCAGCCCCAGCATTTT | CATSREYLENNQPQHF
. | TRBJ1-2 | once | TRBV27 | TGTGCCAGCAGTCTTAGAACAGGGCCACCAGTTTATGGCTACACCTTC | CASSLRTGPPVYGYTF
. | TRBJ2-1 | . | TRBV5-6 | TGTGCCAGCAGCTTGTCCTGGCGGGGAGGCAATGAGCAGTTCTTC | CASSLSWRGGNEQFF
. | TRBJ2-5 | . | TRBV7-7 | TGTGCTAGCAGCCCGGTCTCACAGGGCGGGACCCAGTACTTC | CASSPVSQGGTQYF
. | TRBJ2-7 | . | TRBV2 | TGTGCCAGCAGTGATTCAGGGCCTGGCTACGAGCAGTACTTC | CASSDSGPGYEQYF
TRBD2 | TRBJ2-7 | . | TRBV7-2 | TGTGCCAGCAGCTTAGATTCGACTAGCGGGAGCTCCTACGAGCAGTACTTC | CASSLDSTSGSSYEQYF
. | TRBJ2-2 | few | TRBV2 | TGTGCCAGCAGTCGGAGGGGCGCGTCCGGGGAGCTGTTTTTT | CASSRRGASGELFF
. | TRBJ2-7 | . | TRBV19 | TGTGCCAGTAGCCCCAGGGCCCTATTCTACGAGCAGTACTTC | CASSPRALFYEQYF
. | TRBJ2-1 | . | TRBV7-2 | TGTGCCAGCACTAGTACCAATGAGCAGTTCTTC | CASTSTNEQFF
. | TRBJ1-1 | . | TRBV4-3 | TGCGCCAGCAGCCAAGAGGTCGCGGGAGCGAACACTGAAGCTTTCTTT | CASSQEVAGANTEAFF
. | TRBJ2-7 | . | TRBV5-4 | TGTGCCAGCAGCCTCTGGGGAGGGGGATTTCGCAACGAGCAGTACTTC | CASSLWGGGFRNEQYF
TRBD1 | TRBJ1-5 | . | TRBV30 | TGTGCCTGGAGTGTACGGCCAGGGGGCTCTCAGCCCCAGCATTTT | CAWSVRPGGSQPQHF
TRBD1 | TRBJ2-7 | . | TRBV28 | TGTGCCAGCAGTTTGTCAATCCAGGGGGCAGGCGAGCAGTACTTC | CASSLSIQGAGEQYF
TRBD2 | TRBJ2-5 | few | TRBV5-1 | TGCGCCAGCAGCTTTGGACTAGCGGGAGCTGAGACCCAGTACTTC | CASSFGLAGAETQYF
. | TRBJ2-1 | few | TRBV28 | TGTGCCAGCAGTCTGAGACTAGAGCGGTTCCGTAATGAGCAGTTCTTC | CASSLRLERFRNEQFF
TRBD2 | TRBJ2-3 | . | TRBV5-4 | TGTGCCAGCAGCTTGACTAGCGGGTTCACAGATACGCAGTATTTT | CASSLTSGFTDTQYF
TRBD1 | TRBJ2-7 | . | TRBV27 | TGTGCCAGCAGTTTTAGGGCAGGGGGCTACGAGCAGTACTTC | CASSFRAGGYEQYF
. | TRBJ2-7 | few | TRBV28 | TGTGCCAGCAGCCCACAGAGCACCCACGAGCAGTACTTC | CASSPQSTHEQYF
. | TRBJ2-7 | few | TRBV10-3 | TGTGCCATCAGTGAGACAGAAAAACTCACCTCCTACGAGCAGTACTTC | CAISETEKLTSYEQYF
TRBD1 | TRBJ2-7 | few | TRBV7-9 | TGTGCCAGCAGCGCGGGACAGGGAGGGCAGTACTTC | CASSAGQGGQYF
TRBD1 | TRBJ2-5 | few | TRBV14 | TGTGCCAGCAGCCGGGACAGGGGAGAGACCCAGTACTTC | CASSRDRGETQYF
. | TRBJ2-4 | few | TRBV28 | TGTGCCAGCAGTTTTGGAGGGGTTGGTACCATTCAGTACTTC | CASSFGGVGTIQYF
TRBD1 | TRBJ1-5 | . | TRBV7-8 | TGTGCCAGCAGCTCGAGAGAGGGACAGGATCAGCCCCAGCATTTT | CASSSREGQDQPQHF
. | TRBJ1-5 | few | TRBV27 | TGTGCCAGCAGTTTATCATGGCTGAGCAATCAGCCCCAGCATTTT | CASSLSWLSNQPQHF
TRBD1 | TRBJ1-1 | . | TRBV5-8 | TGTGCCAGCAGCACCCCTTGGGGGACAGCAAACACTGAAGCTTTCTTT | CASSTPWGTANTEAFF
TRBD1 | TRBJ1-2 | few | TRBV19 | TGTGCCAGTAGTAGAGACCGGGACAGGTTCTACGGCTACACCTTC | CASSRDRDRFYGYTF
TRBD2 | TRBJ2-7 | . | TRBV2 | TGTGCCAGCAGGGTCCTAGCGGAGTCCTACGAGCAGTACTTC | CASRVLAESYEQYF
. | TRBJ2-6 | few | TRBV5-1 | TGCGCCAGCAGCGCGACCTCAGGTTCTGGGGCCAACGTCCTGACTTTC | CASSATSGSGANVLTF
. | TRBJ2-7 | . | TRBV4-3 | TGCGCCAGCAGCCAAGGCAGGGGCGAGCAGTACTTC | CASSQGRGEQYF
. | TRBJ1-2 | few | TRBV4-2 | TGTGCCAGCAGCCAAGCCGGAGGGACGAACTATGGCTACACCTTC | CASSQAGGTNYGYTF
TRBD1 | TRBJ2-5 | . | TRBV5-6 | TGTGCCAGCAGCTCCCCTCGACAGGGGGAGACCCAGTACTTC | CASSSPRQGETQYF
TRBD2 | TRBJ2-5 | . | TRBV6-5 | TGTGCCAGCACCCTCAGCGGGAGGGCCGTGGAGACCCAGTACTTC | CASTLSGRAVETQYF
TRBD2 | TRBJ2-2 | few | TRBV10-3 | TGTGCCACGACCCTAGCGGGAGCCACCGGGGAGCTGTTTTTT | CATTLAGATGELFF
TRBD2 | TRBJ2-7 | . | TRBV7-9 | TGTGCCAGCAGTCGTGGACTAGCGGACTCCTACGAGCAGTACTTC | CASSRGLADSYEQYF
TRBD1 | TRBJ1-5 | . | TRBV5-4 | TGTGCCAGCAGCCAGGACAGGGATCAGCCCCAGCATTTT | CASSQDRDQPQHF
TRBD2 | TRBJ2-7 | . | TRBV10-3 | TGTGCCATCAGTACCGGACTAGCAGACGACTACGAGCAGTACTTC | CAISTGLADDYEQYF
TRBD2 | TRBJ2-5 | few | TRBV2 | TGTGCCAGCAGCCCACTAGCGGGGGATGCCCAGTACTTC | CASSPLAGDAQYF
. | TRBJ1-5 | . | TRBV7-2 | TGTGCCAGCAGCTTAGAGCATCAGCCCCAGCATTTT | CASSLEHQPQHF